Given below is one T cell receptor (beta chain) in context. The data originate from a study of blood T cell repertoires in COVID-19. The overall study: Acute and convalescent COVID-19 specimens originated in the United States, Italy and Spain. The analysed material was cDNA or gDNA that came from T cells, B-cell-depleted T cells, or PBMCs.

Original processing methods: Quantification of nucleated cells was approximated via reference gene primer amplification. This table comes from immunoSEQ multiplex PCR, and its TCRdb copy is limited to in-frame clones, with some not included. The V and J calls and the clone size are those of that table, but D and trimming were determined from the DNA. The table lists about 120,000 clones, 65% to 90% of them singletons. CDR1 and CDR2 (germline): MNHEY, SVGEGT. With V trimmed by 2 bases and J by 9 bases, 5 bases remained unmatched. The CDR3 has 14 residues. This receptor was obtained from a man older than 75 with acute or convalescent COVID-19. The genes are TRBV6-2 or TRBV6-3 and TRBJ2-1, with 9 positions matching TRBD2. The source material was peripheral blood. The CDR3 sequence: CASSYSLAGTEQFF. Here the CDR3 DNA reads TGTGCCAGCAGTTACAGTCTAGCGGGAACTGAGCAGTTCTTC.